What follows describes a single T cell receptor (beta chain). This clone was picked up a small number of times. Its antigen has not been determined. The input lacks base qualities; no much larger clone sits a single base away. The data originate from a study of blood T cell repertoires in COVID-19 (dated by TCRdb to the early 2020s). Regarding the complete study: Samples from collaborators originated in the United States, Italy and Spain and spanned both the acute and convalescent phases of COVID-19. The material from the prospective study consisted of cDNA or gDNA derived from T cells, B-cell-depleted T cells, or PBMCs. Deeply sampled blood TCRbeta repertoires from subjects exposed to, actively infected with, or recovered from COVID-19 were included in the dataset. The repertoires were released in a freely available public database intended as a resource for research on the immune response to SARS-CoV-2. Samples were obtained from the ongoing ImmuneRACE study (first 160 participants) and from 1,254 subjects provided by 6 global collaborators. Nearly every sample came with metadata listing a de-identified subject ID, COVID-19 status, age in years and sex. Where available, HLA class I and class II types were obtained from metadata supplied by the sample provider rather than from assay-based typing. Findings and caveats that apply to the study as a whole: Clinical and demographic metadata were provided uncurated, with the amount varying by source and participant.

Compared with germline, V lacks 7 bases and J lacks 7 bases; bases without a gene match: 7. From the cysteine up to the phenylalanine, the CDR3 has a length of 14 residues. CDR3 DNA only is kept here, 42 bases in frame from base 1. The germline V gene supplies CDR1 MNHEY and CDR2 SVGAGI. TCRbeta CDR3 regions were amplified from genomic DNA by means of the immunoSEQ Assay, a bias-controlled multiplex PCR. Under the source paper's analysis protocol: Within the assay, amplification of reference gene primers was used to estimate how many nucleated cells each sample contained. To quantify the absolute abundance of each unique TCRbeta CDR3 rearrangement, sequence reads were collapsed and filtered. Productive Simpson clonality was computed per sample as the square root of Simpson's diversity index over productive rearrangements. TCRdb's version of the immuneACCESS table is confined to in-frame rearrangements and falls short of the full clone set. An unresolved V gene accounts for under half of the shortfall where checked; the remainder is of unknown origin. The V and J calls and clone size were taken over from that table, and D and trimming were inferred from the DNA. In all, the sample holds 200,000 to 250,000 clones, and roughly 79% of those were seen once. Over 14% of the sample comes from the top ten.

Participants in the prospective study were enrolled through a virtual design, were aged roughly 18 to 100 years, and lived in about two dozen United States geographic areas. In the prospective study, participants were assigned to cohorts based on the clinical history participants reported in a screening survey and a study questionnaire. For ImmuneRACE Cohort 3, a participant was defined as recovered based on two consecutive negative NP/OP PCR tests, clearance by a healthcare professional, or resolution of symptoms. Mobile phlebotomists in the prospective study collected whole blood, serum and a nasopharyngeal or oropharyngeal swab from every participant. Additional blood draws and questionnaires over an approximately two-month period could optionally be provided by prospective study participants. Blood samples from the prospective study were shipped frozen or at room temperature prior to DNA extraction.

The chain is assembled from TRBV6-5 and TRBJ1-4; TRBD1 lines up with 9 middle nucleotides. The specimen was PBMCs or T cells enriched from blood (not recorded which). The receptor's source is a man aged 40-49 years who had recovered from COVID-19. The DNA sequence is TGTGCCAGCATTTCCGGGACAGGGAGTGAAAAACTGTTTTTT. The resulting protein is CASISGTGSEKLFF.